A selection of T cell receptor beta chains follows, all from one sample in a study of T-cell memory formation after mild COVID-19. One entry per CDR3 protein results from TCRdb running MiXCR on the 5' RACE reads. The sample yields 150,000 to 200,000 distinct CDR3 sequences, around 16% seen once. Sequences were obtained from PBMCs or a T cell subset sorted from them (not recorded which). All receptors derive from an adult woman who had mild COVID-19 (a few samples of this study predate the infection). Cell type and time point are not known. The CDR3 runs from the conserved cysteine through the conserved F or W. A D gene is named only where the DNA matches it firmly. Expanded clones are given a class, and other clones once, few, many or no size at all.

J | V | D | size | CDR3 | DNA
TRBJ2-5 | TRBV12-3/TRBV12-4 | - | - | CASALGSAQYF | TGTGCCAGCGCCTTAGGGAGTGCCCAGTACTTC
TRBJ2-1 | TRBV5-1 | TRBD1 | - | CASSLLAGTGLGEQFF | TGCGCCAGCAGCTTGCTTGCCGGGACAGGGCTTGGGGAGCAGTTCTTC
TRBJ2-7 | TRBV6-6 | - | - | CASSYGSGSYEQYF | TGTGCCAGCAGCTACGGGAGTGGTTCCTACGAGCAGTACTTC
TRBJ2-5 | TRBV10-3 | - | - | CAISETFTGISETQYF | TGTGCCATCAGTGAGACCTTCACAGGGATCAGCGAGACCCAGTACTTC
TRBJ2-1 | TRBV20-1 | TRBD2 | - | CSPSNSGRDNEQFF | TGCAGTCCATCTAACAGCGGGAGGGACAATGAGCAGTTCTTC
TRBJ2-2 | TRBV4-1 | - | many | CASSPLVARGRTGELFF | TGCGCCAGCAGCCCCCTGGTAGCGAGGGGCCGGACCGGGGAGCTGTTTTTT
TRBJ1-5 | TRBV20-1 | - | few | CSATRQGNQPQHF | TGCAGTGCTACCCGACAGGGCAATCAGCCCCAGCATTTT
TRBJ2-1 | TRBV10-3 | - | - | CAISERSAGEQFF | TGTGCCATCAGTGAGAGATCTGCAGGTGAGCAGTTCTTC
TRBJ2-7 | TRBV7-7 | - | - | CASSLDSSTAEQYF | TGTGCTAGCAGCTTAGACTCCTCAACTGCCGAGCAGTACTTC
TRBJ1-1 | TRBV12-3/TRBV12-4 | - | many | CASSLELEAFF | TGTGCCAGCAGTTTAGAATTGGAAGCTTTCTTT
TRBJ1-2 | TRBV20-1 | - | few | CSARGGDAKANYGYTF | TGCAGTGCTAGAGGAGGGGACGCCAAAGCTAACTATGGCTACACCTTC
TRBJ2-7 | TRBV5-5 | TRBD1 | - | CASSHRGIGHEQYF | TGTGCCAGCAGCCACAGGGGAATCGGCCACGAGCAGTACTTC
TRBJ2-3 | TRBV7-9 | - | - | CASSSEGFTDTQYF | TGTGCCAGCAGCTCGGAGGGATTCACAGATACGCAGTATTTT
TRBJ1-5 | TRBV6-1 | TRBD1 | few | CASRGWGQGSNQPQHF | TGTGCCAGCAGGGGTTGGGGACAGGGTAGCAATCAGCCCCAGCATTTT
TRBJ1-6 | TRBV7-2 | TRBD1 | few | CASSLGTEGYSSYNSPLHF | TGTGCCAGCAGCCTGGGGACAGAAGGCTATAGCTCCTATAATTCACCCCTCCACTTT
TRBJ1-2 | TRBV12-3/TRBV12-4 | - | few | CASSWVGANYGYTF | TGTGCCAGCAGTTGGGTAGGAGCTAACTATGGCTACACCTTC
TRBJ2-7 | TRBV7-2 | TRBD2 | - | CASSRSPLAGGPNEQYF | TGTGCCAGCAGCCGATCCCCACTAGCGGGAGGGCCCAACGAGCAGTACTTC
TRBJ1-1 | TRBV7-9 | - | few | CASSTENTEAFF | TGTGCCAGCAGCACGGAGAACACTGAAGCTTTCTTT
TRBJ2-6 | TRBV7-2 | TRBD2 | - | CASSSWTSGDSGANVLTF | TGTGCCAGCAGCTCTTGGACTAGCGGAGACTCTGGGGCCAACGTCCTGACTTTC
TRBJ1-1 | TRBV12-3/TRBV12-4 | - | - | CASSLEGLLSEAFF | TGTGCCAGCAGTTTAGAAGGCCTATTAAGTGAAGCTTTCTTT
TRBJ2-1 | TRBV4-2 | - | - | CASSQDVNEQFF | TGTGCCAGCAGCCAAGATGTTAATGAGCAGTTCTTC
TRBJ2-1 | TRBV7-9 | - | - | CASSLVRAGAEQFF | TGTGCCAGCAGCTTAGTCAGGGCAGGAGCTGAGCAGTTCTTC
TRBJ2-7 | TRBV4-3 | TRBD1 | - | CASSQVQGAQGEQYF | TGCGCCAGCAGCCAAGTCCAGGGGGCGCAAGGCGAGCAGTACTTC
TRBJ2-1 | TRBV5-1 | TRBD2 | few | CASSEGAGAPFEQFF | TGCGCCAGCAGCGAGGGTGCGGGAGCCCCTTTTGAGCAGTTCTTC
TRBJ2-7 | TRBV6-5 | TRBD2 | few | CASSYSIAGGEQYF | TGTGCCAGCAGTTACTCGATAGCGGGAGGCGAGCAGTACTTC
TRBJ2-1 | TRBV5-6 | TRBD1 | few | CASSVSVLDRVNEQFF | TGTGCCAGCAGCGTTTCGGTACTGGACAGGGTCAATGAGCAGTTCTTC
TRBJ2-4 | TRBV27 | - | few | CASSFRLAKNIQYF | TGTGCCAGCAGCTTTAGACTAGCCAAAAACATTCAGTACTTC
TRBJ1-4 | TRBV15 | - | once | CATSRDRRVDEKLFF | TGTGCCACCAGCAGAGATCGAAGGGTAGATGAAAAACTGTTTTTT
TRBJ2-7 | TRBV3-1 | TRBD1 | - | CASSWDRGEQYF | TGTGCCAGCAGCTGGGACAGAGGGGAGCAGTACTTC
TRBJ2-3 | TRBV7-3 | - | few | CASSPGRAYSTDTQYF | TGTGCCAGCAGCCCGGGGCGGGCCTATAGCACAGATACGCAGTATTTT
TRBJ1-1 | TRBV6-4 | TRBD1 | few | CGEGTGGNTEAFF | TGTGGGGAAGGGACAGGGGGAAACACTGAAGCTTTCTTT
TRBJ2-5 | TRBV5-1 | TRBD2 | - | CASSLYLASGANQETQYF | TGCGCCAGCAGCTTGTACCTCGCTAGCGGGGCAAACCAAGAGACCCAGTACTTC
TRBJ1-2 | TRBV18 | TRBD1 | few | CASSPGQGANYGYTF | TGTGCCAGCTCACCCGGACAGGGGGCGAACTATGGCTACACCTTC
TRBJ1-5 | TRBV12-3/TRBV12-4 | - | - | CASSLGGFFNQPQHF | TGTGCCAGCAGTTTGGGCGGATTCTTCAATCAGCCCCAGCATTTT
TRBJ2-3 | TRBV12-3/TRBV12-4 | TRBD2 | few | CASSPSGTTDTQYF | TGTGCCAGCAGTCCTAGCGGGACCACAGATACGCAGTATTTT
TRBJ2-7 | TRBV5-1 | - | few | CASSLDARQGEQYF | TGCGCCAGCAGCTTGGATGCCCGGCAGGGCGAGCAGTACTTC
TRBJ2-5 | TRBV7-9 | TRBD1 | many | CASSRGLKETQYF | TGTGCCAGCAGCAGGGGGCTCAAAGAGACCCAGTACTTC